This T cell receptor (beta chain) was retrieved from a study of identical twins. Broader study findings: Sharing of beta out-of-frame sequences by twins showed a weaker excess.

The CDR3 extends over 13 amino acids. Germline values: CDR1 DFQATT, CDR2 SNEGSKA (reference sequence). V was cut by 5 bases and J by 9 bases, with 16 bases left in between. This clonotype turned up a few times. Its antigen is as yet unknown. TCRdb passed the 5' RACE reads through MiXCR, listing each CDR3 protein once. In the table there are more than 400,000 distinct CDR3 sequences, 12% to 15% of which are singletons. A further study also used this sample, focusing on yellow fever vaccine responses in identical twins.

This rearrangement joins TRBV20-1 to TRBJ2-2; possibly TRBD2 for D (6 bases). This receptor was obtained from a woman aged 18-29 years in good health. Sequenced: CD4+ T cells sorted from blood. The CDR3 DNA reads as TGCAGTGCTTTAACCACGAGGACTAGGGAGCTGTTTTTT. Translation gives CSALTTRTRELFF.